The rows below give T cell receptor beta chains drawn from one sample of a study of vaccination effects on CD4 cells after COVID-19. Produced via immunoSEQ multiplex PCR; TCRdb's table is partial and in-frame only. The data contain roughly 63,000 clones, under 90% of them singletons. These receptors' antigens are unknown. The sequencing used CD4+ T cells from PBMCs cultured with SARS-CoV-2 spike peptides, collected before COVID-19 vaccination. These receptors originate from a human donor who received a COVID-19 vaccine. CDR3s include the opening cysteine and the closing phenylalanine or tryptophan. Each record gives: V gene, J gene, clone size, CDR3 length, D gene, CDR3 protein, CDR3 DNA. The D gene is left open where the match is weak. Clone size is given for some rows only: seen once, a few or many times, or a class if the clone is expanded.

>TRBV6-6|TRBJ1-2|once|16|NA
CASSYSTGRGTYGYTF
TGTGCCAGCAGTTACTCGACGGGAAGAGGGACTTATGGCTACACCTTC
>TRBV28|TRBJ1-4|NA|13|NA
CASRISTNEKLFF
TGTGCCAGCAGGATTTCAACTAATGAAAAACTGTTTTTT
>TRBV19|TRBJ2-1|NA|13|TRBD2
CASFGLAGGPVFF
TGTGCCAGCTTCGGACTAGCGGGGGGGCCGGTGTTCTTC
>TRBV4-3|TRBJ2-4|NA|14|NA
CASSQETGRTIQYF
TGCGCCAGCAGCCAAGAAACAGGGAGAACCATTCAGTACTTC
>TRBV7-6|TRBJ2-3|NA|16|NA
CASSVVRVAVSDTQYF
TGTGCCAGCAGCGTCGTGCGGGTGGCGGTTTCAGATACGCAGTATTTT
>TRBV10-1|TRBJ2-6|NA|15|NA
CASSDGGTGANVLTF
TGCGCCAGCAGTGATGGGGGTACTGGGGCCAACGTCCTGACTTTC
>TRBV19|TRBJ1-6|NA|16|NA
CASSGVWTSYNSPLHF
TGTGCCAGTAGTGGGGTATGGACCTCCTATAATTCACCCCTCCACTTT
>TRBV2|TRBJ1-2|NA|14|NA
CASSETAAFYGYTF
TGTGCCAGCAGTGAAACGGCAGCCTTCTATGGCTACACCTTC
>TRBV29-1|TRBJ2-3|NA|12|TRBD1
CSVTGGTDTQYF
TGCAGCGTCACAGGGGGCACAGATACGCAGTATTTT
>TRBV6-5|TRBJ2-1|NA|13|TRBD1
CASSPQTGGEQFF
TGTGCCAGCAGTCCCCAGACAGGGGGAGAGCAGTTCTTC
>TRBV11-2|TRBJ2-5|NA|14|NA
CASSRGQLQETQYF
TGTGCCAGCAGCCGCGGACAGCTTCAAGAGACCCAGTACTTC
>TRBV19|TRBJ2-2|NA|14|NA
CASSPGPNTGELFF
TGTGCCAGTAGTCCGGGTCCAAACACCGGGGAGCTGTTTTTT
>TRBV19|TRBJ2-1|NA|14|NA
CASSWQSSYNEQFF
TGTGCCAGTAGTTGGCAGAGCTCCTACAATGAGCAGTTCTTC
>TRBV10-1|TRBJ2-3|NA|14|NA
CASSESRRVDTQYF
TGCGCCAGCAGTGAGTCCCGGAGAGTGGATACGCAGTATTTT
>TRBV10-2|TRBJ2-1|few|14|NA
CASSELRLAHEQFF
TGCGCCAGCAGTGAGTTGAGGCTGGCCCATGAGCAGTTCTTC
>TRBV3-1/TRBV3-2|TRBJ1-3|NA|16|TRBD1
CASRRDRVDSGNTIYF
TGTGCCAGCAGACGGGACAGGGTGGACTCTGGAAACACCATATATTTT
>TRBV6-1|TRBJ1-4|NA|15|NA
CASSEVGRPNEKLFF
TGTGCCAGCAGTGAAGTAGGACGGCCTAATGAAAAACTGTTTTTT
>TRBV7-2|TRBJ2-5|NA|15|NA
CASSQQPTLAETQYF
TGTGCCAGCAGCCAACAGCCTACTCTAGCAGAGACCCAGTACTTC
>TRBV5-6|TRBJ1-3|NA|14|NA
CASSLIGAGNTIYF
TGTGCCAGCAGCTTGATCGGGGCCGGAAACACCATATATTTT
>TRBV7-2|TRBJ2-3|NA|13|NA
CASSPQGSDTQYF
TGTGCCAGCAGCCCCCAGGGGTCGGATACGCAGTATTTT
>TRBV4-3|TRBJ2-3|few|18|TRBD2
CASSQERDLAGGLDTQYF
TGCGCCAGCAGCCAAGAGAGGGACCTAGCGGGGGGGCTGGATACGCAGTATTTT
>TRBV11-2|TRBJ1-4|NA|12|NA
CASSSSNEKLFF
TGTGCCAGCAGCTCATCGAATGAAAAACTGTTTTTT
>TRBV18|TRBJ1-2|NA|15|TRBD1
CASSPRDRDNYGYTF
TGTGCCAGCTCACCACGGGACAGGGATAACTATGGCTACACCTTC
>TRBV6-6|TRBJ1-3|NA|14|NA
CASSYSGPGNTIYF
TGTGCCAGCAGTTACTCCGGACCTGGAAACACCATATATTTT
>TRBV5-1|TRBJ1-1|NA|14|NA
CASSLVGPGTEAFF
TGCGCCAGCAGCTTGGTGGGGCCTGGGACTGAAGCTTTCTTT
>TRBV5-1|TRBJ1-5|NA|14|NA
CASSLDRLQPSQHF
TGCGCCAGCAGCTTGGACCGGTTACAACCGTCCCAGCATTTT
>TRBV6-5|TRBJ2-3|NA|14|NA
CASSYLGGRDTQYF
TGTGCCAGCAGTTACTTGGGGGGCCGAGATACGCAGTATTTT
>TRBV5-4|TRBJ2-1|few|14|NA
CASSFGGAYNEQFF
TGTGCCAGCAGCTTCGGGGGAGCCTACAATGAGCAGTTCTTC
>TRBV7-2|TRBJ2-1|NA|15|TRBD1
CASSRQGGPYNEQFF
TGTGCCAGCAGCAGACAGGGGGGGCCTTACAATGAGCAGTTCTTC
>TRBV11-1|TRBJ1-6|NA|18|NA
CASSLAVSWASRNSPLHF
TGTGCCAGCAGCTTAGCGGTCTCCTGGGCAAGCCGTAATTCACCCCTCCACTTT
>TRBV3-1/TRBV3-2|TRBJ2-5|NA|15|NA
CASSQPLFGGETQYF
TGTGCCAGCAGCCAACCCCTCTTCGGAGGGGAGACCCAGTACTTC
>TRBV6-6|TRBJ1-4|NA|13|NA
CASSKETTEKLFF
TGTGCCAGCAGTAAAGAGACAACCGAAAAACTGTTTTTT
>TRBV6-5|TRBJ2-2|NA|15|NA
CASSHGQTNTGELFF
TGTGCCAGCAGTCACGGACAAACGAACACCGGGGAGCTGTTTTTT
>TRBV28|TRBJ1-1|NA|11|NA
CASQMNTEAFF
TGTGCCAGCCAGATGAACACTGAAGCTTTCTTT
>TRBV24-1|TRBJ1-1|NA|13|NA
CATSDPAAGEAFF
TGTGCCACCAGTGATCCCGCTGCTGGCGAAGCTTTCTTT
>TRBV19|TRBJ2-5|NA|13|NA
CASSYSGQETQYF
TGTGCCAGTAGTTATAGCGGCCAAGAGACCCAGTACTTC
>TRBV6-5|TRBJ2-2|few|14|NA
CASSYRDNKRELFF
TGTGCCAGCAGTTACCGGGACAATAAACGGGAGCTGTTTTTT
>TRBV5-1|TRBJ2-1|NA|14|NA
CASSRDTGDNEQFF
TGCGCCAGCAGCCGAGACACGGGAGACAATGAGCAGTTCTTC
>TRBV5-8|TRBJ1-2|few|13|NA
CASSTGSRRGYTF
TGTGCCAGCAGCACTGGGAGTAGGAGGGGCTACACCTTC
>TRBV5-1|TRBJ2-4|NA|16|TRBD2
CASRQGLAVAKNIQYF
TGCGCCAGCAGACAAGGACTAGCGGTAGCCAAAAACATTCAGTACTTC
>TRBV5-1|TRBJ2-2|NA|13|NA
CASSLGGTGELFF
TGCGCCAGCAGCTTAGGCGGCACCGGGGAGCTGTTTTTT